This T cell receptor (beta chain) was recovered during a study of shared clonotypes between healthy human individuals. Across the study: Used for every donor were three CD4 naive, three CD4 memory, two CD8 naive and one CD8 memory plate. General study findings and limits: The low donor count limited represented genetic and exposure-history diversity.

For this clone: The antigen remains unidentified.

Authors' methods: With immunoSEQ giving junction-only sequences and no quality scores, filtering differed. Assay used: immunoSEQ multiplex PCR; TCRdb lists only in-frame clones, some missing. The V and J calls and clone size are taken from that table; D and trimming were inferred from the DNA. The data contain 780,000 or so clones, 55% to 80% of them singletons. The CDR3 runs to 13 residues. V lost 8 bases and J lost 5, with 13 bases in between. The germline V gene encodes CDR1 MGHDK and CDR2 SYGVNS. The chain uses TRBV25-1 and TRBJ2-1, with a tentative D call TRBD2 (5 bases). The clonotype was recovered from a woman in her twenties or thirties in good health. The sequencing input was memory CD4+ T cells sorted from blood. Subset denoted: CD45RA-negative fraction. For the CDR3, the DNA is TGTGCCAGCGCGAGGGATCGCGACAATGAGCAGTTCTTC. Protein product: CASARDRDNEQFF.